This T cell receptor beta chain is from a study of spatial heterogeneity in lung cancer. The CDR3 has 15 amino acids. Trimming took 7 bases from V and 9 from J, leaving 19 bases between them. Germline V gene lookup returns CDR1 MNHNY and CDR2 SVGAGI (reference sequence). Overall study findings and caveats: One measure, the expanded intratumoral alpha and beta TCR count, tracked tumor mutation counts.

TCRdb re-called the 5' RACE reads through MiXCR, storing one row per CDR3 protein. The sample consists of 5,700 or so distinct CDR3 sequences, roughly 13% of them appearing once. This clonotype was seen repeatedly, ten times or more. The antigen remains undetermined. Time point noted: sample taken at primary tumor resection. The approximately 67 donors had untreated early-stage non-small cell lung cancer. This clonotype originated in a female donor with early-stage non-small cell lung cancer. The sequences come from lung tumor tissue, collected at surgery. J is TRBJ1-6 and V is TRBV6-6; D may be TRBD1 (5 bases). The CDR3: CASKSLAGDGSPLHF. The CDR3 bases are TGTGCCAGCAAGTCCTTAGCGGGGGATGGTTCACCCCTCCACTTT.